This is a list of T cell receptor beta chains from one sample in a study of OX40 agonist ivuxolimab in advanced cancers. Profiled with immunoSEQ multiplex PCR; TCRdb holds only in-frame clones, not every one. The table records 80,000 to 95,000 clones, roughly 80% of them present only once. This specimen was CD4+ or CD8+ T cells sorted from blood, taken in a trial of the OX40 agonist ivuxolimab. The origin of the receptors is an adult with an advanced solid tumor such as melanoma, head and neck, liver or kidney cancer. Each CDR3 is given with its conserved first and last residue.

CDR3aa,v_gene,j_gene
CASSLRTSGGTEAFF,TRBV6-6,TRBJ1-1
CASSTRAPNEKLFF,TRBV18,TRBJ1-4
CAAGQDNTGELFF,TRBV10-3,TRBJ2-2
CATSRDGLVTDTQYF,TRBV15,TRBJ2-3
CASTPLGGQGYNEQFF,TRBV7-2,TRBJ2-1
CASSEDGVNYGYTF,TRBV6-1,TRBJ1-2
CASSSMPGRDSNQPQHF,TRBV28,TRBJ1-5
CASSGVPQETQYF,TRBV27,TRBJ2-5
CASSYSGVQEKLFF,TRBV6-5,TRBJ1-4
CASRGQGDNQPQHF,TRBV28,TRBJ1-5
CASSLGSASETQYF,TRBV11-3,TRBJ2-5
CASSLERQASGGYTF,TRBV5-1,TRBJ1-2
CASSLASGYEQYF,TRBV5-1,TRBJ2-7
CASSPWAGDTDTQYF,TRBV14,TRBJ2-3
CASSPGRNSYEQYF,TRBV7-3,TRBJ2-7
CASSLNGGVSVGEQYF,TRBV7-2,TRBJ2-7
CATDRGDANQPQHF,TRBV19,TRBJ1-5
CSVEKDEGRTEAFF,TRBV29-1,TRBJ1-1
CASSIRRDNEQFF,TRBV19,TRBJ2-1
CASSSSDIPYGYTF,TRBV5-4,TRBJ1-2
CASSRGQGVDYEQYF,TRBV4-1,TRBJ2-7
CASRDGTSGANVLTF,TRBV7-8,TRBJ2-6
CASSVRGTNEKLFF,TRBV9,TRBJ1-4
CASSFNQETQYF,TRBV5-1,TRBJ2-5
CAISEQAGVDGSYGYTF,TRBV10-3,TRBJ1-2
CASTLSRNTGELFF,TRBV2,TRBJ2-2
CASGRSWGPGTDTQYF,TRBV28,TRBJ2-3
CASSVISGNTIYF,TRBV2,TRBJ1-3
CSVVSGANVLTF,TRBV29-1,TRBJ2-6